The 14 T cell receptor beta chains reported below all come from one sample, sequenced in a study of shared clonotypes between healthy human individuals. Sequenced by immunoSEQ multiplex PCR; TCRdb stores in-frame clones only, minus some. Counted here are 2,100,000 or so clones, roughly 95% occurring once; the ten biggest clones make up around 0.13%. Sequences were obtained from naive CD4+ T cells sorted from blood. Noted subset: CD45RA+ positively selected. The receptors were gathered from a man aged 18 to 35 in good health.

The chain couples TRBV30 to TRBJ1-3; D ambiguous. The germline V gene has CDR1 GTSNPN and CDR2 SVGIG (reference sequence). V lost 1 base to trimming and J lost 2 bases, with 9 bases between them. The CDR3 runs to 14 residues. This CDR3 is CAWSAGIPGNTIYF. The CDR3 region has the DNA TGTGCCTGGAGTGCGGGGATACCTGGAAACACCATATATTTT.

The chain links TRBV11-1 to TRBJ2-7; 8 bases fit TRBD2. There are 14 residues in the CDR3. Germline-derived CDR1 and CDR2 are SGHAT and FQDESV (reference sequence). Losses at the gene ends were 5 bases for V and 2 bases for J; bases not matched to a gene: 5. The CDR3 DNA reads TGTGCCAGCAGCCCCCGGGGGGGGACCTACGAGCAGTACTTC. Amino acids: CASSPRGGTYEQYF.

The chain joins TRBV27 to TRBJ2-1, with unresolved D. CDR3 length: 15 residues. Trimming pared 4 bases from V and 8 bases from J, leaving 18 bases between. Germline V gene sequence: CDR1 MNHEY, CDR2 SMNVEV (reference sequence). The DNA for the CDR3 is TGTGCCAGCAGTTCGGAGAACGTACCCACGTATGAGCAGTTCTTC. Amino acids: CASSSENVPTYEQFF.

The chain has TRBV7-9 and TRBJ1-6; no clear D gene. The V and J ends lost 5 bases and 10 bases respectively, with 12 bases between them. The germline gives CDR1 SEHNR, CDR2 FQNEAQ (reference sequence). There are 13 residues in the CDR3. The CDR3 spells CASSPTDQSPLHF. For the CDR3, the DNA is TGTGCCAGCAGCCCCACGGACCAGTCACCCCTCCACTTT.

Here the CDR3 DNA reads TGTGCCAGCAGCCTCAGGACAGGACCGGAAAAACTGTTTTTT. As protein: CASSLRTGPEKLFF. The chain carries TRBV6-1 and TRBJ1-4; the match to TRBD1 covers 7 bases. Trimming took 6 bases from V and 8 from J; bases not matched to a gene: 9. Germline-derived CDR1 and CDR2 are MNHNS and SASEGT. This CDR3 spans 14 amino acids.

The chain carries TRBV7-9 and TRBJ2-1, with unresolved D. V lost 3 bases and J lost 9, with 12 bases in between. Germline values: CDR1 SEHNR, CDR2 FQNEAQ (reference sequence). This CDR3 region has 13 residues. For the CDR3, the DNA is TGTGCCAGCAGCTTCTTAACAGCCGGTGAGCAGTTCTTC. As protein: CASSFLTAGEQFF. Filled out from reference TRBV7-9 and TRBJ2-1, the complete variable domain reads DTGVSQNPRHKITKRGQNVTFRCDPISEHNRLYWYRQTLGQGPEFLTYFQNEAQLEKSRLLSDRFSAERPKGSFSTLEIQRTEQGDSAMYLCASSFLTAGEQFFGPGTRLTVL.

The gene calls are TRBV5-6 and TRBJ2-7, with 7 bases fitting TRBD1. The germline gives CDR1 SGHDT, CDR2 YYEEEE. The CDR3 covers 15 residues. Germline trimming cut 2 bases from V and 7 bases from J; bases unmatched to any gene: 12. In DNA form, the CDR3 reads TGTGCCAGCAGCTTACGGGCACCGGGACAGCGAGAGCAGTACTTC. Amino acid sequence: CASSLRAPGQREQYF.

The chain has TRBV6-5 and TRBJ2-5; D might be TRBD1 (6 bases). CDR3 length equals 14 residues. Deletions cut 5 bases from V and 0 bases from J, with 10 bases between. Germline values: CDR1 MNHEY, CDR2 SVGAGI. For the CDR3, the DNA is TGTGCCAGCAGTAGACAGGCCAACCAAGAGACCCAGTACTTC. Protein: CASSRQANQETQYF.

The rearrangement joins TRBV19 to TRBJ2-2, with D uncertain. This CDR3 is built from 15 residues. V was clipped by 1 base and J by 2 bases, with 8 bases between them. Looked up from germline, CDR1 is LNHDA and CDR2 is SQIVND (reference sequence). The CDR3 DNA is TGTGCCAGTAGTATAGCCAGCTTAAACACCGGGGAGCTGTTTTTT. Protein product: CASSIASLNTGELFF.

This clone came up once. J is TRBJ2-7 and V is TRBV6-1; 9 bases map to TRBD1. J was trimmed by 2 bases and V by 11 bases; bases with no gene match: 7. CDR3 length: 13 residues. Germline V CDR1 and CDR2: MNHNS, SASEGT. CDR3 residues: CAGQGPLTYEQYF. The CDR3 nucleotides are TGTGCCGGACAGGGGCCCTTAACCTACGAGCAGTACTTC.

This clone came up once. The chain uses TRBV6-1 and TRBJ1-5; D is uncertain. Trimming shortened V by 6 bases and J by 2 bases, and 8 bases separated the two germline ends. This CDR3 spans 13 amino acids. The V gene's germline CDR1 is MNHNS and CDR2 SASEGT. In DNA form, the CDR3 reads TGTGCCAGCAGAACAGTCGGCAATCAGCCCCAGCATTTT. Residues: CASRTVGNQPQHF.

The chain couples TRBV15 to TRBJ1-1, with D unclear. CDR1 is LNHNV, CDR2 YYDKDF, per germline (reference sequence). The CDR3 is 13 residues long. The ends were cut back, 2 bases at V and 8 bases at J, with 12 bases in the middle. The CDR3 sequence is CATSRSESEEAFF. CDR3 nucleotides: TGTGCCACCAGCAGATCAGAGTCTGAAGAAGCTTTCTTT.

This chain joins TRBV6-1 and TRBJ1-3; 8 positions agree with TRBD1. This CDR3 is 15 amino acids long. Germline values: CDR1 MNHNS, CDR2 SASEGT. J lost 0 bases, V lost 8 bases, and 6 bases had no gene match. The CDR3 is CASLWGTGSGNTIYF. The CDR3 nucleotides read TGTGCCAGCCTTTGGGGGACAGGCTCTGGAAACACCATATATTTT.

V usage is TRBV27 and J usage is TRBJ1-1; 8 bases align to TRBD1. Germline CDR1 MNHEY, CDR2 SMNVEV (reference sequence). Unmatched junction bases numbered 10, after V lost 5 bases and J lost 5 bases. There are 15 residues in the CDR3. The CDR3: CASSPLQGAGTEAFF. The CDR3 nucleotides are TGTGCCAGCAGTCCACTCCAGGGGGCAGGGACTGAAGCTTTCTTT.